This TCR beta chain was retrieved from a study of blood T cell repertoires in COVID-19 (dated by TCRdb to the early 2020s). For the study in its entirety: Collaborator samples came from the United States, Italy and Spain and covered acute and convalescent phases of COVID-19. The material from the prospective study consisted of cDNA or gDNA derived from T cells, B-cell-depleted T cells, or PBMCs. The dataset comprised deeply sampled blood TCRbeta repertoires from subjects exposed to, actively infected with, or recovered from COVID-19. A freely available public database, intended as a resource for researchers studying the immune response to SARS-CoV-2, is where the repertoires were released. Samples were obtained from the ongoing ImmuneRACE study (first 160 participants) and from over a thousand subjects provided by 6 global collaborators. The sample metadata nearly always contained a de-identified subject ID, COVID-19 status, age in years and sex. Where available, HLA class I and class II types were obtained from metadata supplied by the sample provider rather than from assay-based typing. General conclusions and limits of the study: How much clinical and demographic metadata was included differed by source and by participant, and the metadata was provided uncurated.

The immunoSEQ Assay, a bias-controlled multiplex PCR, was used to amplify TCRbeta CDR3 regions from genomic DNA. In the original analysis: Nucleated cell counts per sample were estimated from amplification of reference gene primers within the assay. Sequence reads were collapsed and filtered to measure the absolute abundance of every unique TCRbeta CDR3 rearrangement. For each sample, productive Simpson clonality was calculated as the square root of Simpson's diversity index over productive rearrangements. TCRdb provides this immuneACCESS table in a form limited to in-frame rearrangements. Some clones are lacking; in checked studies, under half of them reflect an unresolved V gene, and why the rest are absent is not known. The V and J calls and clone size come from that table; D and trimming were worked out from the DNA. For this sample there are around 300,000 clones; 75% to 90% appear just once. The ten largest clones represent 2% to 2.5% of the sample.

With regard to this clone: Its antigen is not yet known. No base quality information exists; no much larger clone differs at one position.

The collaborating institutions used their own protocols to collect whole blood in K2EDTA tubes. Collaborator samples were shipped for TCRbeta analysis as frozen whole blood, isolated PBMCs, or DNA extracted from either sample type. At the junction V is shortened by 0 bases and J by 7 bases, with 12 bases in between. The CDR3 measures 15 amino acids from cysteine to phenylalanine. CDR3 DNA is the only sequence kept; it has 45 bases, read in frame from the first base. Via the germline V gene (reference sequence), CDR1 is WNHNN and CDR2 SYGVQD. The chain links TRBV10-1 with TRBJ2-2; the D gene is unclear. The sequenced sample consisted of peripheral blood. The origin of this receptor is a man between 50 and 59 years old with acute or convalescent COVID-19. The sequenced DNA: TGCGCCAGCAGTGAGTCGCGTGGGCCGGACGGGGAGCTGTTTTTT. Translated, it reads CASSESRGPDGELFF.